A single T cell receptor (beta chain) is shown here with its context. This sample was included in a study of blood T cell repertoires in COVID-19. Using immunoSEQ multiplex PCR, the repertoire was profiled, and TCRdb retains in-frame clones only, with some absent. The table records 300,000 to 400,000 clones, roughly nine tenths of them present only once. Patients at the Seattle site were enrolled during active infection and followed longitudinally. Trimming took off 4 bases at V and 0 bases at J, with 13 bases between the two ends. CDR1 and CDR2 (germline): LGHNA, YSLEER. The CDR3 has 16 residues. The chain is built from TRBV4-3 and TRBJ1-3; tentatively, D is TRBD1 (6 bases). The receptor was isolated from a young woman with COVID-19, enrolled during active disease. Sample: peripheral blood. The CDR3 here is CASSPWTDHSGNTIYF. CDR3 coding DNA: TGCGCCAGCAGCCCTTGGACAGATCACTCTGGAAACACCATATATTTT.